This T cell receptor (beta chain) was found in a study of T-cell reconstitution after alpha-beta-depleted transplantation in children. This CDR3 is built from 15 residues. V dropped 3 bases and J dropped 5 bases, with 16 bases sitting between them. Germline V lookup: CDR1 SGHRS, CDR2 YFSETQ. Unique molecular identifiers were used to barcode this TCRbeta library. TCRdb re-called the PCR reads with MiXCR, one entry per CDR3 protein. The sample includes hundreds of thousands of distinct CDR3 sequences, 10% to 15% of them seen just once. The chain links TRBV5-1 to TRBJ2-3; D is unresolved. The source material was PBMCs, sampled from the stem cell graft. This clonotype was sampled from a human donor who donated a stem cell graft to a child with Fanconi anemia. CDR3 residues: CASSYDLPGGDTQYF. The CDR3 DNA is TGCGCCAGCAGCTACGACTTGCCCGGTGGAGATACGCAGTATTTT.